The 8 T cell receptor beta chains below all came from one sample that was sequenced in a study of metastatic and nonmetastatic thyroid tumors. TCRdb re-called the PCR reads with MiXCR. In the table there are 85,000 to 100,000 clones, 12% of which are singletons. Thyroid surgery was preceded by no treatment in any patient. Sequencing was performed on blood. These receptor sequences come from a female donor with papillary thyroid cancer or a benign thyroid nodule (not recorded which). Some clones in this sample may be carry-over from other donors' samples.

This clone was detected once. V gene TRBV20-1 combines with J gene TRBJ1-4; perhaps TRBD1 as D (5 bases). Germline V gene data show CDR1 as DFQATT and CDR2 as SNEGSKA (reference sequence). Trimming left V 0 bases short and J 7 bases short, with 27 bases between. The CDR3 has 19 residues. The CDR3 coding sequence is TGCAGTGCTAGAGATCACAGGACACTCCCTATTGGGAATTCTGAAAAACTGTTTTTT. The encoded protein is CSARDHRTLPIGNSEKLFF.

This clone came up a few times. This could be a read error, since a much larger clone is one nucleotide away. This sample also contains other DNA sequences that code for the same CDR3. The chain combines TRBV7-3 with TRBJ2-3; 15 nucleotides agree with TRBD2. The V and J ends lost 5 bases and 2 bases, in that order; junction bases with no gene match: 8. CDR3 length: 18 residues. Germline assignment: CDR1 SGHTA and CDR2 FQGTGA. The CDR3 region is CASSPGTSGRPNTDTQYF. The CDR3 DNA sequence: TGTGCCAGCAGCCCTGGGACTAGCGGGAGGCCTAACACAGATACGCAGTATTTT. The full variable domain, its missing parts supplied by reference TRBV7-3 and TRBJ2-3, is GAGVSQTPSNKVTEKGKYVELRCDPISGHTALYWYRQSLGQGPEFLIYFQGTGAADDSGLPNDRFFAVRPEGSVSTLKIQRTERGDSAVYLCASSPGTSGRPNTDTQYFGPGTRLTVL.

In this sample, this clone turned up many times. The CDR3 DNA reads as TGTGCCTGGAGTGTCCTAGCGGGGAGCCTAGAGCAGTTCTTC. Translation gives CAWSVLAGSLEQFF. The chain carries TRBV30 and TRBJ2-1; 9 nucleotides align to TRBD2. After removal of 0 bases from V and 10 bases from J, the junction contained 7 bases not matched to a gene. The CDR3 runs 14 residues. Germline CDR1 is GTSNPN and CDR2 is SVGIG (reference sequence).

This clone was seen repeatedly, ten times or more. V usage is TRBV3-1 and J usage is TRBJ1-4; no firm D call. Trimming shortened V by 0 bases and J by 5 bases, and 10 bases separated the two germline ends. Germline loops: CDR1 LGHDT, CDR2 YNNKEL (reference sequence). The CDR3 sequence is 15 residues long. Written as DNA, the CDR3 is TGTGCCAGCAGCCAAGATAGACGGAGCAATGAAAAACTGTTTTTT. As protein: CASSQDRRSNEKLFF.

This clone was picked up many times. Additional DNA sequences in this sample encode the identical CDR3. The chain employs TRBV29-1 and TRBJ1-2; the match to TRBD1 covers 7 bases. CDR3 length: 11 amino acids. Germline CDR1 SQVTM, CDR2 ANQGSEA. The V and J ends lost 5 bases and 6 bases, in that order; junction bases with no gene match: 3. The CDR3 nucleotides are TGCAGCGTTCTACAGGGGAATGGCTACACCTTC. As protein: CSVLQGNGYTF. Full variable domain (missing parts from reference TRBV29-1 and TRBJ1-2): SAVISQKPSRDICQRGTSLTIQCQVDSQVTMMFWYRQQPGQSLTLIATANQGSEATYESGFVIDKFPISRPNLTFSTLTVSNMSPEDSSIYLCSVLQGNGYTFGSGTRLTVV.

This clone was counted ten times or more. The V and J genes are TRBV29-1 and TRBJ2-1; 11 bases agree with TRBD2. Germline V gene lookup returns CDR1 SQVTM and CDR2 ANQGSEA. The V and J ends lost 4 bases and 6 bases, in that order; junction bases with no gene match: 5. The CDR3 has 14 amino acids. For the CDR3, the DNA is TGCAGCGTTGGGGGGACTAGCGGTTTCAATGAGCAGTTCTTC. It specifies CSVGGTSGFNEQFF.

This clone was detected ten times or more. The chain uses TRBV28 and TRBJ2-3; the D gene is possibly TRBD2 (6 bases). Deletions cut 5 bases from V and 2 bases from J, with 11 bases between. CDR1 MDHEN and CDR2 SYDVKM come from the germline V gene. This CDR3 region has 14 residues. CDR3 in amino acids: CASSPAGNTDTQYF. The CDR3 DNA is TGTGCCAGCAGTCCAGCGGGTAACACAGATACGCAGTATTTT.

This clone was seen many times. This sequence joins TRBV2 and TRBJ1-5; D is uncertain. Trimming removed 0 bases at V and 1 base at J, with 10 bases between. There are 16 residues in the CDR3. CDR1 and CDR2 (germline): SNHLY, FYNNEI. The DNA for the CDR3 is TGTGCCAGCAGTGAAGCGCTTGCGCCCAGCAATCAGCCCCAGCATTTT. Translating it yields CASSEALAPSNQPQHF.